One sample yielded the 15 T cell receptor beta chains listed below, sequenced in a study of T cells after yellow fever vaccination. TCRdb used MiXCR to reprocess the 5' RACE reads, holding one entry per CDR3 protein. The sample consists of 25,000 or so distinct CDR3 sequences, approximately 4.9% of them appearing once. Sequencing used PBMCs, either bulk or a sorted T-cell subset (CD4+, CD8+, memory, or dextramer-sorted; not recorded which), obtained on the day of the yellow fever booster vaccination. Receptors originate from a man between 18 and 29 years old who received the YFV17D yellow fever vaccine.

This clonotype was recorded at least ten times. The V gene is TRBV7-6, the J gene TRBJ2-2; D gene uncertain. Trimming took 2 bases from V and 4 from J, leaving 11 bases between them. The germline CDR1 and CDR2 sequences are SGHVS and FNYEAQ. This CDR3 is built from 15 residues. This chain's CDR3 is CASSLRPSGTGELFF. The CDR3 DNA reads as TGTGCCAGCAGCTTACGTCCTTCGGGCACCGGGGAGCTGTTTTTT. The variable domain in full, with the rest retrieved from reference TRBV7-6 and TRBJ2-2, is GAGVSQSPRYKVTKRGQDVALRCDPISGHVSLYWYRQALGQGPEFLTYFNYEAQQDKSGLPNDRFSAERPEGSISTLTIQRTEQRDSAMYRCASSLRPSGTGELFFGEGSRLTVL.

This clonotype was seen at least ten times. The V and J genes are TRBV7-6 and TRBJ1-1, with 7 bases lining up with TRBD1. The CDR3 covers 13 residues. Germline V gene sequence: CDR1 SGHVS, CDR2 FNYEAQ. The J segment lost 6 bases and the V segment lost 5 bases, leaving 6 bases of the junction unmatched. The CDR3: CASSANQGAEAFF. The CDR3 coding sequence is TGTGCCAGCAGCGCCAACCAGGGGGCTGAAGCTTTCTTT.

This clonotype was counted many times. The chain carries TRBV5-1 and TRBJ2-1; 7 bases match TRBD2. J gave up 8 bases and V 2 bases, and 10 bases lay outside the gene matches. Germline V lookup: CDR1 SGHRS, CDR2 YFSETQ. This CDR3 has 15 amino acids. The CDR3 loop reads CASSLRLGGKDEQFF. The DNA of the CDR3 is TGCGCCAGCAGCTTAAGGTTGGGGGGGAAGGATGAGCAGTTCTTC.

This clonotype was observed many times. Here the CDR3 DNA reads TGCAGTGCTAGACCAGTAACAACGAACACCGGGGAGCTGTTTTTT. This codes for CSARPVTTNTGELFF. This chain links TRBV20-1 with TRBJ2-2; D gene uncertain. Germline CDR1 reads DFQATT; CDR2 reads SNEGSKA (reference sequence). The CDR3 consists of 15 residues. V lost 2 bases, J lost 0 bases, and 10 bases lay in between.

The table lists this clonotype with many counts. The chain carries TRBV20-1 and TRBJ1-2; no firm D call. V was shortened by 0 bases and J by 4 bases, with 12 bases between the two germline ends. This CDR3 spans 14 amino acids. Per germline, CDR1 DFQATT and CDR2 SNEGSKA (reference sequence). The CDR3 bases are TGCAGTGCTAGAGATCCGTTGAGTGGCTATGGCTACACCTTC. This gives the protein CSARDPLSGYGYTF.

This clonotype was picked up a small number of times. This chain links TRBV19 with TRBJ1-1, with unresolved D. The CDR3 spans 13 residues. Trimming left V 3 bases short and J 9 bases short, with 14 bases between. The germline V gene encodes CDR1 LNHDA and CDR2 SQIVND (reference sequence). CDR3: CASSISPGSQAFF. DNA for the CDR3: TGTGCCAGTAGTATCTCGCCCGGCTCTCAAGCTTTCTTT.

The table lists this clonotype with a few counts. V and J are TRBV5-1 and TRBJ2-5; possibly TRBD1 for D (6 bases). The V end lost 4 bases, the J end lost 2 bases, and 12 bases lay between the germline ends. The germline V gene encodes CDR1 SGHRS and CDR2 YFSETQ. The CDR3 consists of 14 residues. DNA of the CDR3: TGCGCCAGCAGCGCACGGGACAATCAAGAGACCCAGTACTTC. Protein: CASSARDNQETQYF.

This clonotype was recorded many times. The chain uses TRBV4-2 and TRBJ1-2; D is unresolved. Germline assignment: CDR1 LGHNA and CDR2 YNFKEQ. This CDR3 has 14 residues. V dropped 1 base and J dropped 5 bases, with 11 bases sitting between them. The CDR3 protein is CASSQVAEVYGYTF. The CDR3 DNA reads TGTGCCAGCAGCCAAGTCGCGGAAGTTTATGGCTACACCTTC.

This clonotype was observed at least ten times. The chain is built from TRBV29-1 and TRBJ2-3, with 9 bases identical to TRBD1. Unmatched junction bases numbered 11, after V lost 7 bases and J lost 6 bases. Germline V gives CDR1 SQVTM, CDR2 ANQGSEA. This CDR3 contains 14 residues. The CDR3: CSAGTGLLTDTQYF. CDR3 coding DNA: TGCAGCGCGGGGACAGGGCTGTTAACGGATACGCAGTATTTT.

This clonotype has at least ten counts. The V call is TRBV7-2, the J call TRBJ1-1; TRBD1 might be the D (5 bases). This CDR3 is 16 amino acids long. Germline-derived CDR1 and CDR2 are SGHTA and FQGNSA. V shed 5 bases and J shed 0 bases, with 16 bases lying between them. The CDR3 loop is CASSGSRARVNTEAFF. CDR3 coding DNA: TGTGCCAGCAGCGGCTCCAGGGCGCGGGTGAACACTGAAGCTTTCTTT.

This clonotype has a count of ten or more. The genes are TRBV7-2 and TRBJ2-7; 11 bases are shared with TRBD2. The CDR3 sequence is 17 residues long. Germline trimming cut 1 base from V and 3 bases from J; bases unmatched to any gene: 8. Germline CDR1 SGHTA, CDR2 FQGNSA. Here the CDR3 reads CASSLEGLAVGGYEQYF. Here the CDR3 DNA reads TGTGCCAGCAGCTTAGAGGGACTAGCGGTTGGAGGCTACGAGCAGTACTTC.

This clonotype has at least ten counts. CDR3 region: CATSDSSEAFF. In DNA form, the CDR3 reads TGTGCCACCAGTGATTCATCTGAAGCTTTCTTT. The rearrangement links TRBV24-1 to TRBJ1-1; D uncertain. V was clipped by 2 bases and J by 6 bases, with 3 bases between them. This CDR3 region has 11 residues. The germline V gene has CDR1 KGHDR and CDR2 SFDVKD.

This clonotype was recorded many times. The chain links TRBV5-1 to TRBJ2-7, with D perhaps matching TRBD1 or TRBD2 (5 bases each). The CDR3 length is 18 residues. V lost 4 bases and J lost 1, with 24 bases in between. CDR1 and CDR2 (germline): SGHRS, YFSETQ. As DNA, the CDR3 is TGCGCCAGCAGCCCATCGACAGACTATAGGAGCGGATCCTACGAGCAGTACGTC. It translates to CASSPSTDYRSGSYEQYV.

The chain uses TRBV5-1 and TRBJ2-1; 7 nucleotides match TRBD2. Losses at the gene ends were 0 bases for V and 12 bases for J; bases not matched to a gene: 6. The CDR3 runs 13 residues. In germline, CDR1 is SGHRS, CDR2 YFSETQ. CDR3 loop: CASSLGAGDWQFF. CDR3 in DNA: TGCGCCAGCAGCTTGGGTGCGGGGGACTGGCAGTTCTTC.

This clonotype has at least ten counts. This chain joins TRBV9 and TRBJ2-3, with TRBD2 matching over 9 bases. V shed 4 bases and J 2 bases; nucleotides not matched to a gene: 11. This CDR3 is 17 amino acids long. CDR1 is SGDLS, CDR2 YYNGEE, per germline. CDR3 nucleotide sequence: TGTGCCAGCAGCCAACGGTCGTCTAGCGGGGACACAGATACGCAGTATTTT. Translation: CASSQRSSSGDTDTQYF.